A selection of T cell receptor beta chains follows, all from one sample in a study of control samples from healthy donors and cancer patients. Assay used: immunoSEQ multiplex PCR; TCRdb lists only in-frame clones, some missing. The sample lists 250,000 to 300,000 clones; more than 65% were seen once. Sample: PBMCs. The receptor set was obtained from a woman between 55 and 75 years old with lung cancer. Both conserved end residues are part of each CDR3. The D gene is left open where the match is weak. Size values are once, few and many counts, or a class for expanded clones, and some rows have none.

cdr3_nt cdr3_aa j_call d_call v_call clone_size
TGCGCCAGCAGCTTGGAGGGGGGCGGCACTGAAGCTTTCTTT CASSLEGGGTEAFF TRBJ1-1 NA TRBV5-1 NA
TGTGCCACCAGCCGCGACAGGAACACTGAAGCTTTCTTT CATSRDRNTEAFF TRBJ1-1 NA TRBV15 NA
TGTGCCAGCAGCTCAGGATTGTGGGGCAGGGGCTCGGATGGCTACACCTTC CASSSGLWGRGSDGYTF TRBJ1-2 NA TRBV11-2 NA
TGTGCCAGCAGTTCCCGACTAGCGGGAGTACCTCACAATGAGCAGTTCTTC CASSSRLAGVPHNEQFF TRBJ2-1 TRBD2 TRBV27 NA
TGTGCCAGCTCGGGACCCGCCTTAAACACCGGGGAGCTGTTTTTT CASSGPALNTGELFF TRBJ2-2 NA TRBV3-1/TRBV3-2 NA
TGTGCCAGCAGCGACCATGGCAATCAGCCCCAGCATTTT CASSDHGNQPQHF TRBJ1-5 NA TRBV7-9 NA
TGTGCCAGCAGCTTAATCGGGGGGGCTCGGAATGAGCAGTTCTTC CASSLIGGARNEQFF TRBJ2-1 TRBD2 TRBV7-3 NA
TGTGCCAGCAGCCCCCGTTTGAACACCGGGGAGCTGTTTTTT CASSPRLNTGELFF TRBJ2-2 NA TRBV7-2 NA
TGCGCCAGCAGCCCGGGGGGGCAGAGCACAGATACGCAGTATTTT CASSPGGQSTDTQYF TRBJ2-3 TRBD2 TRBV5-1 few
TGTGCCAGCAGTTGGACACTCCGGAACACTGAAGCTTTCTTT CASSWTLRNTEAFF TRBJ1-1 NA TRBV28 NA
TGCGCCAGCAGCTTGGATTACAGGGTTTCTGGGGCCAACGTCCTGACTTTC CASSLDYRVSGANVLTF TRBJ2-6 NA TRBV5-1 NA
TGCGCCAGCAGCATCCGGGGACAGAGGCTTATAGGGGAAAAACTGTTTTTT CASSIRGQRLIGEKLFF TRBJ1-4 TRBD1 TRBV4-1 NA
TGTGCCAGCAGCCTCGACAGTAATTCACCCCTCCACTTT CASSLDSNSPLHF TRBJ1-6 NA TRBV7-8 NA
TGTGCCAGCAGCCCCCTAGGGGGCCCCTACTCTGGAAACACCATATATTTT CASSPLGGPYSGNTIYF TRBJ1-3 TRBD1 TRBV11-2 NA
TGTGCCAGCACCGTGTCGCCCCAAGGGACTAGCGACTCACCTCTTTACTTC CASTVSPQGTSDSPLYF TRBJ2-5 TRBD2 TRBV27 NA
TGTGCCAGTTCCCCAGACTCTAACTATGGCTACACCTTC CASSPDSNYGYTF TRBJ1-2 NA TRBV7-2 NA
TGTGCCACCAGTGACGCCGGGACTAGCGGCTACAATGAGCAGTTCTTC CATSDAGTSGYNEQFF TRBJ2-1 TRBD2 TRBV24-1 NA
TGTGCCAGCTCACCACCGGGACAGGGCGGGGAAAAACTGTTTTTT CASSPPGQGGEKLFF TRBJ1-4 TRBD1 TRBV18 NA
TGCGCCAGCAGTGAGTCGGGCAGGGTATCATCCTACGAGCAGTACTTC CASSESGRVSSYEQYF TRBJ2-7 NA TRBV10-1 few
TGTGCCAGCAGCCAAGTATCCGCAAACACAGATACGCAGTATTTT CASSQVSANTDTQYF TRBJ2-3 NA TRBV3-1/TRBV3-2 NA